These T cell receptor beta chains were read from a single sample in a study of T-cell reconstitution after alpha-beta-depleted transplantation in children. Using its own MiXCR run on the PCR reads, TCRdb lists one record per CDR3 protein. This sample carries around 670,000 distinct CDR3 sequences, about an eighth of them seen once, and the ten largest clones take approximately 0.8%. The sequencing here drew on PBMCs, taken before TCRalphabeta/CD19-depleted stem cell transplant. The origin of the receptors is a girl aged 2-10 years with congenital amegakaryocytic thrombocytopenia, due to receive a stem cell transplant. CDR3s include the opening cysteine and the closing phenylalanine or tryptophan. Size tells how often a clone was seen (once, few, many) or the class of an expanded clone, and some rows leave it out.

j_call clone_size v_call cdr3_aa
TRBJ1-1 few TRBV30 CAWSPGQNTEAFF
TRBJ2-7 NA TRBV9 CASSVGRVLDEQYF
TRBJ2-7 many TRBV5-1 CASTLAGLFHEQYF
TRBJ1-3 NA TRBV12-3/TRBV12-4 CASTPWGGTGNTIYF
TRBJ2-7 few TRBV4-1 CASSYGQGAGEQYF
TRBJ2-3 many TRBV20-1 CSAYRDTDTQYF
TRBJ2-7 few TRBV27 CASSFRFEEGGYYEQYF
TRBJ2-1 NA TRBV3-1 CASSQSIAVNEQFF
TRBJ1-3 NA TRBV15 CATSKSVGDAGNTIYF
TRBJ2-1 few TRBV6-2/TRBV6-3 CASSYVVNEQFF
TRBJ2-7 many TRBV20-1 CSARTGGEVYEQYF
TRBJ2-2 few TRBV24-1 CATSRGWTGELFF
TRBJ2-7 NA TRBV5-1 CASSLGPTIYEQYF
TRBJ1-1 NA TRBV18 CASSPISQDTEAFF
TRBJ2-2 NA TRBV5-1 CASSLVQVDTGELFF
TRBJ2-3 few TRBV15 CATSSGTSESTDTQYF
TRBJ1-2 many TRBV9 CASSVVGATYGYTF
TRBJ2-1 NA TRBV19 CASSKAWGAPHEQFF
TRBJ1-3 few TRBV7-9 CASSFDRTPGNTIYF
TRBJ1-1 NA TRBV20-1 CSARGNGEAFF
TRBJ2-5 few TRBV15 CATSRDPAQETQYF
TRBJ2-5 NA TRBV5-5 CASSLGLAGYRAETQYF
TRBJ2-7 few TRBV5-1 CASSPEGTSTYEQYF
TRBJ2-1 NA TRBV7-9 CASSHRTGGYNEQFF
TRBJ2-3 NA TRBV30 CAWSVVAPGGTINTDTQYF
TRBJ2-3 few TRBV2 CASVGELAREVDTQYF
TRBJ2-2 many TRBV4-1 CASSQEGSGELFF
TRBJ2-5 NA TRBV28 CASGIGGQETQYF
TRBJ2-2 NA TRBV6-1 CASSAYRSTGELFF
TRBJ1-5 many TRBV20-1 CSARAGGGGNQPQHF
TRBJ2-7 few TRBV28 CASRPWGDREENEQYF
TRBJ2-1 many TRBV10-3 CAIWRRNEQFF
TRBJ2-3 many TRBV20-1 CSAPWRAFPTDTQYF
TRBJ2-6 NA TRBV5-1 CASSLTLSGANVLTF
TRBJ1-4 many TRBV5-1 CASSLSGGDEKLFF
TRBJ1-4 NA TRBV11-2 CASSFDRVDEKLFF
TRBJ2-1 NA TRBV3-1 CASCHGLAGRLEQFF
TRBJ2-7 many TRBV20-1 CSATGAADYEQYF
TRBJ1-2 many TRBV7-3 CASSFRPDPNYGYTF
TRBJ2-1 NA TRBV20-1 CSASDLAGASSYNEQFF
TRBJ2-1 once TRBV28 CASSPGTGGSHEQFF
TRBJ2-3 few TRBV20-1 CSAGGEERRDTQYF
TRBJ2-7 NA TRBV30 CAWMGNLPYEQYF
TRBJ2-2 NA TRBV6-2/TRBV6-3 CASRRGTSMMTGELFF
TRBJ2-1 NA TRBV12-3/TRBV12-4 CASTDLGGPYNEQFF
TRBJ1-3 NA TRBV5-1 CASSLEKGVAGNTIYF
TRBJ2-1 many TRBV20-1 CSARDLAGGNEQFF
TRBJ2-5 NA TRBV18 CASSRKERTGQETQYF